What follows is one T cell receptor beta chain and its context. Its antigen remains unidentified. Per the germline V gene, CDR1 is SGHRS and CDR2 is YFSETQ. The CDR3 runs 14 residues. The ends were cut back, 0 bases at V and 5 bases at J, with 12 bases in the middle. Primers included in the PCR were 60 Vbeta and 13 Jbeta primers. Sequencing used immunoSEQ multiplex PCR; TCRdb keeps in-frame clones, though not all of them. This table lists approximately 61,000 clones. The entry originates in a study of cytomegalovirus exposure and HLA in healthy donors. Overall study results and limits: Accurate prediction of HLA-A and HLA-B alleles (for most subjects) was reportedly achieved from TCR beta sequences. Among CMV-associated TCR beta chains, most appeared HLA-restricted in a later analysis. When analyzed later, a missense DCLRE1C variant was found to be linked to TCR beta V- and J-gene trimming.

Though nominally healthy at sampling, donors likely had unrecorded immune exposures. Sequenced material: PBMCs. The genes are TRBV5-1 and TRBJ2-7; D possibly corresponds to TRBD2 (5 bases). The sequence was obtained from a woman between 18 and 29 years old in good health and CMV-seronegative. The CDR3 loop is CASSLDAGSHEQYF. The CDR3 DNA reads as TGCGCCAGCAGCTTGGACGCGGGTTCCCACGAGCAGTACTTC. Full variable domain (outside the CDR3, taken from reference TRBV5-1 and TRBJ2-7): KAGVTQTPRYLIKTRGQQVTLSCSPISGHRSVSWYQQTPGQGLQFLFEYFSETQRNKGNFPGRFSGRQFSNSRSEMNVSTLELGDSALYLCASSLDAGSHEQYFGPGTRLTVT.